The present T cell receptor beta chain was sequenced within a study of T cell responses to AZD1222 COVID-19 vaccine. Germline V gives CDR1 SGHTA, CDR2 FQGNSA. The CDR3 sequence is 15 residues long. After removal of 1 base from V and 7 bases from J, the junction contained 5 bases not matched to a gene. In the case of this clone: What it binds is not known.

Clones were read by immunoSEQ multiplex PCR, and TCRdb kept only the in-frame ones, dropping some. Among about 140,000 clones listed, about nine tenths were seen once. Study results and caveats: As reported, nearly half of all spike-specific TCRs target variant regions that are unmutated.

The material sequenced was peripheral blood, taken 28 days after the second AZD1222 dose. The rearrangement uses TRBV7-2 and TRBJ1-5, with TRBD1 identical over 9 bases. This receptor was identified in an adult who received the AZD1222 COVID-19 vaccine. Written as DNA, the CDR3 is TGTGCCAGCAGCTTAGTTGGGACAGGGAGGCAGCCCCAGCATTTT. Translation gives CASSLVGTGRQPQHF. The entire variable domain, with the rest obtained from reference TRBV7-2 and TRBJ1-5, is as follows: GAGVSQSPSNKVTEKGKDVELRCDPISGHTALYWYRQSLGQGLEFLIYFQGNSAPDKSGLPSDRFSAERTGGSVSTLTIQRTQQEDSAVYLCASSLVGTGRQPQHFGDGTRLSIL.